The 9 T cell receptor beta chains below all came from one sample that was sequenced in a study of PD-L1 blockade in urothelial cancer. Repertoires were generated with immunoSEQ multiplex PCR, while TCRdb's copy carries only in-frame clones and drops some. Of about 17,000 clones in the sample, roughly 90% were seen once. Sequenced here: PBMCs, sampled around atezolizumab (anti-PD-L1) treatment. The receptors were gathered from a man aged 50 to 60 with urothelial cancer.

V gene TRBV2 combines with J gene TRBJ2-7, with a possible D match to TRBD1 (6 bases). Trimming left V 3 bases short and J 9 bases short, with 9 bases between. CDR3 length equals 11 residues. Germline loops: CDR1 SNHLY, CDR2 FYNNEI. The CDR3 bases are TGTGCCAGCAGTGACGGACAGCTGCAGTACTTC. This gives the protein CASSDGQLQYF. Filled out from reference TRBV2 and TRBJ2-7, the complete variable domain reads EPEVTQTPSHQVTQMGQEVILRCVPISNHLYFYWYRQILGQKVEFLVSFYNNEISEKSEIFDDQFSVERPDGSNFTLKIRSTKLEDSAMYFCASSDGQLQYFGPGTRLTVT.

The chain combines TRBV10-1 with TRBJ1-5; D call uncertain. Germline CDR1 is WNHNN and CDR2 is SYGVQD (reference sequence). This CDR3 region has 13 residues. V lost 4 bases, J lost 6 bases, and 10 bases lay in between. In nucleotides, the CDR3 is TGCGCCAGCAGTGCCGGGGATGGTCAGCCCCAGCATTTT. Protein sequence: CASSAGDGQPQHF.

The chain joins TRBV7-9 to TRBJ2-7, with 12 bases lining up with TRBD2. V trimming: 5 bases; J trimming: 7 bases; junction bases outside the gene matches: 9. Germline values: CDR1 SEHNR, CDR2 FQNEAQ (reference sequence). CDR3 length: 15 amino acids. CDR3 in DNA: TGTGCCAGCAGCCCCCGGACTAGCGGGGTCTGGGAGCAGTACTTC. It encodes CASSPRTSGVWEQYF.

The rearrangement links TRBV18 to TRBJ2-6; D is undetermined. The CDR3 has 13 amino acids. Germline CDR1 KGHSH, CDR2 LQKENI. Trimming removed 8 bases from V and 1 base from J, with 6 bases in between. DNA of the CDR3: TGTGCCAGCCATGTGTCTGGGGCCAACGTCCTGACTTTC. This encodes CASHVSGANVLTF.

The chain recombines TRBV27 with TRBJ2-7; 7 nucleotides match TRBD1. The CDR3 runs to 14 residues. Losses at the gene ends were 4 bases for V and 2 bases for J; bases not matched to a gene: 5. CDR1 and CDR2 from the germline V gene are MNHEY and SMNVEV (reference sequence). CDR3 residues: CASSSGGKTYEQYF. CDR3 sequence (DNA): TGTGCCAGCAGTTCAGGGGGAAAGACCTACGAGCAGTACTTC.

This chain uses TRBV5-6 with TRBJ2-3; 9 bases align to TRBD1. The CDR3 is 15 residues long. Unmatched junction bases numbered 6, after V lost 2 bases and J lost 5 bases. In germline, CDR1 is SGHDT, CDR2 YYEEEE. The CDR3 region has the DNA TGTGCCAGCAGCTTAACGGGACAGGGAGTAGATACGCAGTATTTT. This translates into CASSLTGQGVDTQYF.

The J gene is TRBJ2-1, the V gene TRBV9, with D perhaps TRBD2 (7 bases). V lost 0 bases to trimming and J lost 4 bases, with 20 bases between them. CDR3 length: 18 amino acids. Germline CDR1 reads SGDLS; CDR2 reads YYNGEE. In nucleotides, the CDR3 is TGTGCCAGCAGCGTAGAGGAGGGGGGGCGACACCGGTACAATGAGCAGTTCTTC. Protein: CASSVEEGGRHRYNEQFF.

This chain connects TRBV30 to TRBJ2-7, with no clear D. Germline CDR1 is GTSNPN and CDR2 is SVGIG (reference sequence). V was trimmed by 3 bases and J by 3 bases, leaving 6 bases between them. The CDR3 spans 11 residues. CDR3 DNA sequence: TGTGCCTGGAGCGGTGGCTACGAGCAGTACTTC. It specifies CAWSGGYEQYF. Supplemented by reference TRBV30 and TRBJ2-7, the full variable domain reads SQTIHQWPATLVQPVGSPLSLECTVEGTSNPNLYWYRQAAGRGLQLLFYSVGIGQISSEVPQNLSASRPQDRQFILSSKKLLLSDSGFYLCAWSGGYEQYFGPGTRLTVT.

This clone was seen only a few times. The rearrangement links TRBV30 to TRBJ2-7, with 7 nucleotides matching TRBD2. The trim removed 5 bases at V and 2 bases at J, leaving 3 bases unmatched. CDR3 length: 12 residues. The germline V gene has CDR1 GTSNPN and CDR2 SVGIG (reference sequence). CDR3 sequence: CAWGLETYEQYF. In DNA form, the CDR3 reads TGTGCCTGGGGACTAGAAACCTACGAGCAGTACTTC.